This TCR beta chain is from a study of response to subunit inactivated influenza vaccine. Overall study results and limits: The authors suggested that few new T cells are recruited per seasonal influenza vaccination.

This clonotype turned up a few times. Antigen: not known. MiXCR, run by TCRdb on the RT-PCR reads, gives a single entry per CDR3 protein. The sample has about 520,000 distinct CDR3 sequences; approximately 7.8% are singletons. Sequenced material: PBMCs from blood, taken about 24 months after vaccination. This receptor was identified in a man aged 50 to 69 who received an inactivated influenza vaccine.

CDR3 residues: CASSSPGTGATGELFF. The CDR3 DNA sequence: TGTGCCAGCAGTAGTCCCGGGACAGGGGCCACCGGGGAGCTGTTTTTT. The V call is TRBV12-3 or TRBV12-4, the J call TRBJ2-2, with 10 positions matching TRBD1. V gave up 5 bases and J gave up 4 bases; unmatched junction bases: 7. This CDR3 spans 16 amino acids.